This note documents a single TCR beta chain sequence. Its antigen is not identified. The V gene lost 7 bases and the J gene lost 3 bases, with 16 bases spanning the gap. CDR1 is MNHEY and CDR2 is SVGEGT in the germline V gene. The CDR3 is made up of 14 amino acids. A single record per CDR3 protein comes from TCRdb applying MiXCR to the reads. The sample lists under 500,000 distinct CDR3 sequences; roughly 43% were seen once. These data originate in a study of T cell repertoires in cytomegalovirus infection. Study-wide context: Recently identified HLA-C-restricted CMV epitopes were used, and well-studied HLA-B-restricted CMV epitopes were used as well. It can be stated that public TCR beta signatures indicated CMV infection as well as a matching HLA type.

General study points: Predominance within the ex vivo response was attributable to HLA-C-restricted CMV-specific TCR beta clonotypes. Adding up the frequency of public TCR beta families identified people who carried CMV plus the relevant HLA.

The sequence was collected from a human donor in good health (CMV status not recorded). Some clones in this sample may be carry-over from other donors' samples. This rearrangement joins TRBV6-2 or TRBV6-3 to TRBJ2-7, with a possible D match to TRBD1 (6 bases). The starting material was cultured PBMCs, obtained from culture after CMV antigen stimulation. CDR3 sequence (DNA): TGTGCCAGCACCCTCAGGGGAACCCTCTACGAGCAGTACTTC. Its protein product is CASTLRGTLYEQYF.